What follows are 19 T cell receptor beta chains derived from one specimen sequenced in a study of T-cell reconstitution after alpha-beta-depleted transplantation in children. Construction of the TCRbeta library involved unique molecular identifiers. TCRdb reanalysed the PCR reads using MiXCR and keeps one entry per CDR3 protein. The sample carries approximately 800,000 distinct CDR3 sequences, roughly 15% recorded once. The sequences come from PBMCs, mostly from graft donor cells, collected 360 days after TCRalphabeta/CD19-depleted stem cell transplant. All receptors come from a male patient younger than 18 who had a stem cell transplant for acute lymphoblastic leukemia, so the T cells may come from the graft donor.

The chain recombines TRBV12-3 or TRBV12-4 with TRBJ2-3; 7 bases are shared with TRBD1. Trimming cost V 5 bases and J 2 bases; bases outside gene matches: 10. The CDR3 is 16 amino acids. The CDR3 is CASSRTGVHYTDTQYF. Written as DNA, the CDR3 is TGTGCCAGCAGTCGAACAGGGGTTCATTACACAGATACGCAGTATTTT.

J is TRBJ1-1 and V is TRBV12-3 or TRBV12-4; 9 bases map to TRBD1. The CDR3 spans 16 residues. V lost 5 bases and J lost 6; bases outside the gene matches: 13. In nucleotides, the CDR3 is TGTGCCAGCAGTGGACACCTGGGACAGGGATCTCCTGAAGCTTTCTTT. It yields the protein CASSGHLGQGSPEAFF.

This clonotype has only a few counts. The chain links TRBV11-2 to TRBJ2-1; perhaps TRBD2 as D (6 bases). Germline assignment: CDR1 SGHAT and CDR2 FQNNGV. Trimming shortened V by 5 bases and J by 6 bases, and 20 bases separated the two germline ends. The CDR3 has 16 amino acids. This CDR3 reads CASSPSSALLVNEQFF. The CDR3 DNA is TGTGCCAGCAGCCCATCTAGCGCCCTCCTCGTCAATGAGCAGTTCTTC.

The chain combines TRBV6-1 with TRBJ1-4, with 7 bases aligning to TRBD1. The length of the CDR3 is 14 residues. The J segment lost 8 bases and the V segment lost 5 bases, leaving 8 bases of the junction unmatched. The V gene's germline CDR1 is MNHNS and CDR2 SASEGT. CDR3 bases: TGTGCCAGCAGTCCGACAGGGATAGGGGAAAAACTGTTTTTT. Translating gives CASSPTGIGEKLFF.

A word on this clonotype: One end of the junction does not line up with germline, which may come from a read error. V is TRBV10-3 and J is TRBJ2-2; 12 nucleotides line up with TRBD2. The germline V gene has CDR1 ENHRY and CDR2 SYGVKD. The CDR3 is 19 residues long. The chain's CDR3 is CASSERLAGDLLNTGELFF. CDR3 in DNA: TGTGCCAGCAGTGAGCGACTAGCGGGAGACCTTTTGAACACCGGGGAGCTGTTTTTT.

The chain joins TRBV27 to TRBJ2-4; D call uncertain. From germline, CDR1 is MNHEY and CDR2 SMNVEV (reference sequence). The CDR3 is 14 residues long. Deletions cut 4 bases from V and 3 bases from J, with 10 bases between. For the CDR3, the DNA is TGTGCCAGCAGTTCCGGATGGGGCAAAAACATTCAGTACTTC. Its translation: CASSSGWGKNIQYF.

This clonotype has a handful of counts. CDR3 residues: CASSPGTDYTEAFF. In DNA form, the CDR3 reads TGTGCCAGCAGCCCCGGGACGGACTACACTGAAGCTTTCTTT. The genes are TRBV13 and TRBJ1-1; D is possibly TRBD1 (5 bases). Trimming shortened V by 5 bases and J by 3 bases, and 13 bases separated the two germline ends. In germline, CDR1 is PRHDT, CDR2 FYEKMQ (reference sequence). CDR3 length: 14 amino acids.

This clonotype came up many times. The V gene is TRBV28, the J gene TRBJ2-1; 9 nucleotides align to TRBD2. With 6 bases clipped from V and 10 bases from J, the junction kept 7 bases outside the gene matches. The CDR3 runs 13 residues. In germline, CDR1 is MDHEN, CDR2 SYDVKM. This CDR3 reads CASRREGGGEQFF. Written as DNA, the CDR3 is TGTGCCAGCAGGCGGGAGGGAGGAGGGGAGCAGTTCTTC.

This chain's CDR3 is CASSNGGGRRIRTGELFF. The CDR3, as DNA: TGTGCCAGCAGTAACGGGGGCGGGAGGCGCATTCGTACCGGGGAGCTGTTTTTT. The V gene is TRBV2, the J gene TRBJ2-2; 8 bases match TRBD2. Germline CDR1 and CDR2: SNHLY and FYNNEI. The length of the CDR3 is 18 residues. V lost 5 bases and J lost 5; bases outside the gene matches: 16.

This clonotype came up a few times. The chain combines TRBV5-1 with TRBJ2-5; 12 nucleotides match TRBD2. Looked up from germline, CDR1 is SGHRS and CDR2 is YFSETQ. V lost 0 bases and J lost 6; bases outside the gene matches: 6. The CDR3 has 16 amino acids. CDR3 protein: CASSLASGRGTKTQYF. CDR3 nucleotides: TGCGCCAGCAGCTTGGCTAGCGGGAGGGGAACGAAGACCCAGTACTTC.

This chain connects TRBV5-1 to TRBJ2-5, with D hard to call. Germline V gives CDR1 SGHRS, CDR2 YFSETQ. The CDR3 has 14 residues. V lost 3 bases and J 3 bases, leaving 12 bases between the germline ends. CDR3 in amino acids: CASSSRLEEETQYF. The CDR3 region has the DNA TGCGCCAGCAGCTCCAGACTGGAAGAAGAGACCCAGTACTTC. Based on the CDR3 plus reference TRBV5-1 and TRBJ2-5, the full variable domain is KAGVTQTPRYLIKTRGQQVTLSCSPISGHRSVSWYQQTPGQGLQFLFEYFSETQRNKGNFPGRFSGRQFSNSRSEMNVSTLELGDSALYLCASSSRLEEETQYFGPGTRLLVL.

This clonotype showed up many times. The V gene is TRBV11-2, the J gene TRBJ2-1, with 9 bases identical to TRBD2. Germline CDR1 and CDR2: SGHAT and FQNNGV. The ends lost 6 bases at V and 3 bases at J; junction bases unmatched: 9. The CDR3 extends over 16 amino acids. Here the CDR3 DNA reads TGTGCCAGCAGATCCACGCGGACTAGCGTCTACAATGAGCAGTTCTTC. Translated: CASRSTRTSVYNEQFF. The full variable domain, completed using reference TRBV11-2 and TRBJ2-1, is EAGVAQSPRYKIIEKRQSVAFWCNPISGHATLYWYQQILGQGPKLLIQFQNNGVVDDSQLPKDRFSAERLKGVDSTLKIQPAKLEDSAVYLCASRSTRTSVYNEQFFGPGTRLTVL.

This clonotype appeared a few times. The chain couples TRBV11-3 to TRBJ2-1, with D tentatively TRBD1 (6 bases). The CDR3 is 14 amino acids. V lost 4 bases to trimming and J lost 3 bases, with 10 bases between them. Germline CDR1 SGHNT, CDR2 YENEEA. This CDR3 reads CASSSPDSYNEQFF. The DNA for the CDR3 is TGTGCCAGCAGCTCGCCGGACAGCTACAATGAGCAGTTCTTC.

The chain links TRBV10-2 to TRBJ2-5, with D maybe TRBD2 (5 bases). V was trimmed by 7 bases and J by 4 bases, leaving 19 bases between them. The length of the CDR3 is 15 residues. Germline CDR1 and CDR2: WSHSY and SAAADI. The CDR3 nucleotides read TGCGCCAGCACCAACGACCTAGGGCGGGTAGAGACCCAGTACTTC. The encoded protein is CASTNDLGRVETQYF.

This clonotype was counted ten times or more. The rearrangement links TRBV9 to TRBJ2-5; TRBD1 or TRBD2 may be the D gene (6 bases each). V gave up 3 bases and J gave up 5 bases, with 20 bases separating them. CDR1 and CDR2 (germline): SGDLS, YYNGEE. This CDR3 contains 16 residues. CDR3: CASSAFSGHGGETQYF. The CDR3 coding sequence is TGTGCCAGCAGCGCCTTCTCGGGACATGGAGGGGAGACCCAGTACTTC.

The gene calls are TRBV5-1 and TRBJ2-7; D may be TRBD2 (6 bases). With 0 bases removed from V and 5 bases from J, the gap between germline ends came to 15 bases. Germline CDR1 reads SGHRS; CDR2 reads YFSETQ. The CDR3 is 15 residues long. In DNA form, the CDR3 reads TGCGCCAGCAGCTTGGTTGCCGGGAGTTTCCACGAGCAGTACTTC. It encodes CASSLVAGSFHEQYF.

This clonotype occurred a few times. CDR3 DNA: TGTGCCAGCAGCTTACCTAGCAAGCAGACCCAGTACTTC. Its translation: CASSLPSKQTQYF. This chain uses TRBV7-9 with TRBJ2-5; D might be TRBD2 (5 bases). Germline V lookup: CDR1 SEHNR, CDR2 FQNEAQ (reference sequence). CDR3 length: 13 residues. Trimming cost V 2 bases and J 6 bases, with 10 bases left between them.

This clonotype was counted at least ten times. V usage is TRBV2 and J usage is TRBJ2-2; 13 bases fit TRBD2. This CDR3 region has 17 residues. Germline V lookup: CDR1 SNHLY, CDR2 FYNNEI. J gave up 0 bases and V 6 bases, and 4 bases lay outside the gene matches. The CDR3 is CASRLTSGRSNTGELFF. Written as DNA, the CDR3 is TGTGCCAGCAGGTTGACTAGCGGGAGGTCGAACACCGGGGAGCTGTTTTTT.

The chain uses TRBV5-1 and TRBJ2-7, with D perhaps given as TRBD1 or TRBD2 (6 bases each). V lost 6 bases to trimming and J lost 1 base, with 17 bases between them. This CDR3 spans 15 amino acids. Germline V CDR1 and CDR2: SGHRS, YFSETQ. The CDR3 sequence is CASTLDGGNSYEQYF. The CDR3 nucleotides are TGCGCCAGCACCCTAGACGGGGGCAATTCCTACGAGCAGTACTTC.